Listed below are T cell receptor beta chains from one sample, sequenced in a study of blood T cells in healthy people across ages. MiXCR, applied by TCRdb to the 5' RACE reads, yields one record per CDR3 protein. The table lists more than 1 million distinct CDR3 sequences, over 35% of them singletons, with about 20% in the top ten. Sequencing was done on a sample of blood. The receptors originated from a woman aged 55-69 years in good health. Both conserved end residues are part of each CDR3. The order of the fields is J gene, V gene, D gene, clone size, CDR3 DNA, CDR3 protein. D genes are given only for firm matches. Clone size is stated in some rows and not others, as once, few, many or a class when expanded.

j_call: TRBJ1-2
v_call: TRBV10-3
d_call: TRBD1
clone_size: .
cdr3_nt: TGTGCCAGCAGACCCGGGACAGGGCAAAACTTGAACTATGGCTACACCTTC
cdr3_aa: CASRPGTGQNLNYGYTF

j_call: TRBJ2-1
v_call: TRBV20-1
d_call: TRBD2
clone_size: .
cdr3_nt: TGCAGTGCTAGAGATAGTCGGCGGGGGGGGACCTACAATGAGCAGTTCTTC
cdr3_aa: CSARDSRRGGTYNEQFF

j_call: TRBJ2-1
v_call: TRBV7-9
d_call: TRBD2
clone_size: .
cdr3_nt: TGTGCCAGCCCCAGCGGACTAGCGGGAGTCCGTGAGCAGTTCTTC
cdr3_aa: CASPSGLAGVREQFF

j_call: TRBJ2-5
v_call: TRBV11-1
d_call: .
clone_size: many
cdr3_nt: TGTGCCAGCAGCCCCCCTGATGAGACCCAGTACTTC
cdr3_aa: CASSPPDETQYF

j_call: TRBJ2-7
v_call: TRBV6-5
d_call: TRBD2
clone_size: few
cdr3_nt: TGTGCCAGCAGTTCCGGACTAGCGGGAGGGCCGACGTCCTACGAGCAGTACTTC
cdr3_aa: CASSSGLAGGPTSYEQYF

j_call: TRBJ2-4
v_call: TRBV7-9
d_call: .
clone_size: few
cdr3_nt: TGTGCCAGCAGCTTAAGTGGGGCTCAGGGAGCCAGAAACATTCAGTACTTC
cdr3_aa: CASSLSGAQGARNIQYF

j_call: TRBJ1-1
v_call: TRBV6-6
d_call: .
clone_size: few
cdr3_nt: TGTGCCAGCAGCAACGCGGGGTATCAAGCTTTCTTT
cdr3_aa: CASSNAGYQAFF

j_call: TRBJ2-3
v_call: TRBV12-3/TRBV12-4
d_call: .
clone_size: .
cdr3_nt: TGTGCCAGCACCCTCGGGATGGATACGCAGTATTTT
cdr3_aa: CASTLGMDTQYF

j_call: TRBJ1-5
v_call: TRBV10-3
d_call: .
clone_size: few
cdr3_nt: TGTGCCATCAGTGATGCAGGGCCCCCCTATAGCAATCAGCCCCAGCATTTT
cdr3_aa: CAISDAGPPYSNQPQHF

j_call: TRBJ1-6
v_call: TRBV5-1
d_call: .
clone_size: .
cdr3_nt: TGCGCCAGCAGCGTGGAGACAAATAATTCACCCCTCCACTTT
cdr3_aa: CASSVETNNSPLHF

j_call: TRBJ2-3
v_call: TRBV29-1
d_call: .
clone_size: .
cdr3_nt: TGCAGCGTTGAGACGAGGGGCGCAGATACGCAGTATTTT
cdr3_aa: CSVETRGADTQYF

j_call: TRBJ2-7
v_call: TRBV29-1
d_call: .
clone_size: few
cdr3_nt: TGCAGCGCCGACACAGGTTTTGGGTACGAGCAGTACTTC
cdr3_aa: CSADTGFGYEQYF

j_call: TRBJ2-1
v_call: TRBV2
d_call: TRBD1
clone_size: .
cdr3_nt: TGTGCCAGCAGTGCGGGACAGGGATCCTACAATGAGCAGTTCTTC
cdr3_aa: CASSAGQGSYNEQFF

j_call: TRBJ2-1
v_call: TRBV29-1
d_call: .
clone_size: many
cdr3_nt: TGCAGCGTTGCCTTGGGTCTCAATGAGCAGTTCTTC
cdr3_aa: CSVALGLNEQFF

j_call: TRBJ1-5
v_call: TRBV7-9
d_call: .
clone_size: few
cdr3_nt: TGTGCCAGCAGCTTTTCCACCAATAGCAATCAGCCCCAGCATTTT
cdr3_aa: CASSFSTNSNQPQHF

j_call: TRBJ1-5
v_call: TRBV7-3
d_call: .
clone_size: .
cdr3_nt: TGTGCCAGCAGCCTCTCCAGCGGTCAGCCCCAGCATTTT
cdr3_aa: CASSLSSGQPQHF

j_call: TRBJ2-1
v_call: TRBV7-2
d_call: TRBD2
clone_size: .
cdr3_nt: TGTGCCAGCAGCTCCATCGGACTAGCGCAAGGTGAGCAGTTCTTC
cdr3_aa: CASSSIGLAQGEQFF

j_call: TRBJ2-7
v_call: TRBV6-6
d_call: .
clone_size: .
cdr3_nt: TGTGCCAGCAGTTACCTGCTTCAGGGCTACGAGCAGTACTTC
cdr3_aa: CASSYLLQGYEQYF

j_call: TRBJ1-2
v_call: TRBV11-2
d_call: .
clone_size: .
cdr3_nt: TGTGCCAGCAGCTTTTATGGTTCGGACTATGGCTACACCTTC
cdr3_aa: CASSFYGSDYGYTF

j_call: TRBJ1-2
v_call: TRBV6-1
d_call: .
clone_size: once
cdr3_nt: TGTGCCAGCAGTGAAAGGGCCTCCTATGGCTACACCTTC
cdr3_aa: CASSERASYGYTF

j_call: TRBJ2-4
v_call: TRBV29-1
d_call: .
clone_size: few
cdr3_nt: TGCAGCGTTGGGCAGGGGAACATTCAGTACTTC
cdr3_aa: CSVGQGNIQYF

j_call: TRBJ2-5
v_call: TRBV28
d_call: .
clone_size: .
cdr3_nt: TGTGCCAGCACCCCGGGAGCGGGCTCTTCCTGGGAGACCCAGTACTTC
cdr3_aa: CASTPGAGSSWETQYF

j_call: TRBJ1-4
v_call: TRBV3-1
d_call: .
clone_size: once
cdr3_nt: TGTGCCAGCAGCCCGACTACAGGAGCAACTAATGAAAAACTGTTTTTT
cdr3_aa: CASSPTTGATNEKLFF

j_call: TRBJ2-7
v_call: TRBV7-3
d_call: TRBD2
clone_size: .
cdr3_nt: TGTGCCAGCAGCTTAACGTTAGCGGGGAACTACGAGCAGTACTTC
cdr3_aa: CASSLTLAGNYEQYF

j_call: TRBJ2-5
v_call: TRBV6-1
d_call: .
clone_size: .
cdr3_nt: TGTGCCAGCAGCATTACCAGCAGGCCGGGGTATGAGGAGACCCAGTACTTC
cdr3_aa: CASSITSRPGYEETQYF

j_call: TRBJ2-1
v_call: TRBV4-2
d_call: .
clone_size: few
cdr3_nt: TGTGCCAGCAGCCAAGGGGCTAGCCCCTACAATGAGCAGTTCTTC
cdr3_aa: CASSQGASPYNEQFF

j_call: TRBJ2-7
v_call: TRBV25-1
d_call: TRBD2
clone_size: once
cdr3_nt: TGTGCCAGCAGTGAATGGGGTGGAGAGCGGGGGACGCCCGAGCAGTACTTC
cdr3_aa: CASSEWGGERGTPEQYF

j_call: TRBJ2-3
v_call: TRBV16
d_call: .
clone_size: .
cdr3_nt: TGTGCCAGCAGCCAATCGAACGTGGCGGATACGCAGTATTTT
cdr3_aa: CASSQSNVADTQYF

j_call: TRBJ1-6
v_call: TRBV7-8
d_call: .
clone_size: .
cdr3_nt: TGTGCCAGCAGCTTATACAGGGCGCGGGGATCACCCCTCCACTTT
cdr3_aa: CASSLYRARGSPLHF

j_call: TRBJ2-7
v_call: TRBV5-1
d_call: .
clone_size: many
cdr3_nt: TGTGCCAGCAGTTTAGACAGAGGCCTCTACGAGCAGTACTTC
cdr3_aa: CASSLDRGLYEQYF

j_call: TRBJ2-7
v_call: TRBV11-1
d_call: .
clone_size: .
cdr3_nt: TGTGCCAGCAGCTCCTATAGCGGAGCTCAGAGCTACGAGCAGTACTTC
cdr3_aa: CASSSYSGAQSYEQYF

j_call: TRBJ1-2
v_call: TRBV20-1
d_call: .
clone_size: .
cdr3_nt: TGCAGTGCTAGAGATCCCAAGGAATCGGTAGCTAACTATGGCTACACCTTC
cdr3_aa: CSARDPKESVANYGYTF

j_call: TRBJ2-7
v_call: TRBV3-1
d_call: .
clone_size: few
cdr3_nt: TGTGCCAGCAGCCAATGGGGAGCGGACGAGCAGTACTTC
cdr3_aa: CASSQWGADEQYF